A single sample is the source of the 10 T cell receptor beta chains below, sequenced in a study of post-analysis software for immune sequencing data. Incorporated into the TCR beta cDNA libraries were unique molecular identifiers, which served to reduce PCR and sequencing biases. In TCRdb, the PCR reads were re-called with MiXCR into one record per CDR3 protein. The data contain more than 500,000 distinct CDR3 sequences, approximately 34% of them singletons. Whole-study results and caveats: Patients carried several TRBV segments more frequently than controls did, and TRBV5-6, TRBV5-1 and TRBV20-1 were among them.

Which antigens these TCRs recognize remains unknown. What was sequenced was blood. The source is a girl aged 2 to 17 with multiple sclerosis.

This clonotype occurred a few times. The CDR3 coding sequence is TGTGCCAGCAGCTTAGGAGCGGGCCGCACAGATACGCAGTATTTT. Its protein is CASSLGAGRTDTQYF. The V gene is TRBV7-2, the J gene TRBJ2-3, with D maybe TRBD2 (6 bases). The ends were cut back, 1 base at V and 1 base at J, with 9 bases in the middle. This CDR3 has 15 residues. Germline CDR1 is SGHTA and CDR2 is FQGNSA.

The chain has TRBV10-3 and TRBJ2-5, with a tentative D call TRBD2 (6 bases). The V gene lost 11 bases and the J gene lost 1 base, with 14 bases spanning the gap. The germline gives CDR1 ENHRY, CDR2 SYGVKD. CDR3 size: 13 residues. This chain's CDR3 is CASLLGGQETQYF. Here the CDR3 DNA reads TGTGCCTCCCTTTTGGGGGGCCAAGAGACCCAGTACTTC.

V and J are TRBV7-6 and TRBJ2-7, with no clear D. Germline CDR1 is SGHVS and CDR2 is FNYEAQ. The ends were cut back, 3 bases at V and 0 bases at J, with 12 bases in the middle. The CDR3 totals 15 residues. CDR3 nucleotide sequence: TGTGCCAGCAGCTTGGGCCCCCAGAGCTCCTACGAGCAGTACTTC. Amino acid sequence: CASSLGPQSSYEQYF.

The CDR3: CASYIPGQPFDEQYF. CDR3 nucleotide sequence: TGCGCCAGTTATATACCGGGACAGCCCTTCGATGAGCAGTACTTC. This chain joins TRBV5-1 and TRBJ2-5; 7 nucleotides align to TRBD1. The V and J ends lost 8 bases and 11 bases, in that order; junction bases with no gene match: 21. CDR1 and CDR2 (germline): SGHRS, YFSETQ. This CDR3 contains 15 residues.

The rearrangement joins TRBV29-1 to TRBJ1-2, with a tentative D call TRBD1 (5 bases). The CDR3 sequence is 14 residues long. V was pared by 3 bases and J by 8 bases, with 19 bases between. CDR1 is SQVTM and CDR2 is ANQGSEA in the germline V gene. The CDR3 region has the DNA TGCAGCGTTGACCAATTAACAGGTGGCAACGGCTACACCTTC. It yields the protein CSVDQLTGGNGYTF.

The chain links TRBV2 to TRBJ2-3, with 9 bases lining up with TRBD1. Germline V gene lookup returns CDR1 SNHLY and CDR2 FYNNEI. V lost 6 bases and J lost 8; bases outside the gene matches: 6. The CDR3 has 13 residues. As DNA, the CDR3 is TGTGCCAGCAGGAGACAGGGGGATGGTACGCAGTATTTT. Its translation is CASRRQGDGTQYF.

The sample holds a few counts of this clonotype. V gene TRBV3-1 combines with J gene TRBJ2-1; D gene ambiguous. The V end was cut by 5 bases, the J end by 1 base, with 12 bases between. Germline loops: CDR1 LGHDT, CDR2 YNNKEL (reference sequence). This CDR3 has 15 residues. The CDR3 coding sequence is TGTGCCAGCAGCTACGACATACCTTCCTACAATGAGCAGTTCTTC. Residues: CASSYDIPSYNEQFF.

This chain links TRBV5-1 with TRBJ1-5; no clear D gene. In germline, CDR1 is SGHRS, CDR2 YFSETQ. The CDR3 is 18 residues long. With 5 bases removed from V and 0 bases from J, the gap between germline ends came to 21 bases. CDR3 in DNA: TGCGCCAGCAGAGGCGCGGGCCGCGGTAAAGATAGCAATCAGCCCCAGCATTTT. Residues: CASRGAGRGKDSNQPQHF.

The chain uses TRBV20-1 and TRBJ2-1; no clear D gene. Looked up from germline, CDR1 is DFQATT and CDR2 is SNEGSKA (reference sequence). The ends were cut back, 1 base at V and 4 bases at J, with 11 bases in the middle. This CDR3 region has 14 residues. The chain's CDR3 is CSARVRRAYNEQFF. In DNA form, the CDR3 reads TGCAGTGCTAGAGTTCGACGGGCTTACAATGAGCAGTTCTTC.

This sequence joins TRBV6-6 and TRBJ1-5; D gene uncertain. Trimming removed 5 bases from V and 0 bases from J, with 11 bases in between. This CDR3 has 15 amino acids. Per germline, CDR1 MNHNY and CDR2 SVGAGI (reference sequence). CDR3 residues: CASSERHHSNQPQHF. The DNA of the CDR3 is TGTGCCAGCAGTGAGCGACATCATAGCAATCAGCCCCAGCATTTT.